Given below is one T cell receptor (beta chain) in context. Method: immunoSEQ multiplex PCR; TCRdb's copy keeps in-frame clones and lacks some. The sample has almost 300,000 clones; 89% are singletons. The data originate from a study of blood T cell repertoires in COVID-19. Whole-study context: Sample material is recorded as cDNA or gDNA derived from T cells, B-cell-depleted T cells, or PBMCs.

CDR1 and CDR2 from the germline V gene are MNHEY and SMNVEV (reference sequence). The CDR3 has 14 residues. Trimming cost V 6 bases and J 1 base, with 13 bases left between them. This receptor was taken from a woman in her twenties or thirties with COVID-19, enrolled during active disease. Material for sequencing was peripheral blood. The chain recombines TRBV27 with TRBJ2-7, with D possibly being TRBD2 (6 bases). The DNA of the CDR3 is TGTGCCAGCAGCCCCGGAGGGGCGTCCTACGAGCAGTACTTC. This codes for CASSPGGASYEQYF.